The present entry profiles one T cell receptor beta chain with its context. Germline V gene data show CDR1 as SGDLS and CDR2 as YYNGEE. This CDR3 spans 13 amino acids. V shed 1 base and J shed 0 bases, with 4 bases lying between them. These data belong to a study of blood T cell repertoires in COVID-19. Study-level information: Acute and convalescent COVID-19 specimens originated in the United States, Italy and Spain. T cells, B-cell-depleted T cells, or PBMCs provided the cDNA or gDNA that served as material.

The table came from immunoSEQ multiplex PCR; TCRdb's copy has only in-frame clones and leaves some out. The sample consists of roughly 240,000 clones, roughly 80% of them appearing once. The material sequenced was peripheral blood. This chain joins TRBV9 and TRBJ1-1; D remains ambiguous. This TCR came from a woman aged 65 to 85 with acute or convalescent COVID-19. For the CDR3, the DNA is TGTGCCAGCAGCGTACAGGTGAACACTGAAGCTTTCTTT. It translates to CASSVQVNTEAFF. Full variable domain (rest looked up from reference TRBV9 and TRBJ1-1): DSGVTQTPKHLITATGQRVTLRCSPRSGDLSVYWYQQSLDQGLQFLIQYYNGEERAKGNILERFSAQQFPDLHSELNLSSLELGDSALYFCASSVQVNTEAFFGQGTRLTVV.